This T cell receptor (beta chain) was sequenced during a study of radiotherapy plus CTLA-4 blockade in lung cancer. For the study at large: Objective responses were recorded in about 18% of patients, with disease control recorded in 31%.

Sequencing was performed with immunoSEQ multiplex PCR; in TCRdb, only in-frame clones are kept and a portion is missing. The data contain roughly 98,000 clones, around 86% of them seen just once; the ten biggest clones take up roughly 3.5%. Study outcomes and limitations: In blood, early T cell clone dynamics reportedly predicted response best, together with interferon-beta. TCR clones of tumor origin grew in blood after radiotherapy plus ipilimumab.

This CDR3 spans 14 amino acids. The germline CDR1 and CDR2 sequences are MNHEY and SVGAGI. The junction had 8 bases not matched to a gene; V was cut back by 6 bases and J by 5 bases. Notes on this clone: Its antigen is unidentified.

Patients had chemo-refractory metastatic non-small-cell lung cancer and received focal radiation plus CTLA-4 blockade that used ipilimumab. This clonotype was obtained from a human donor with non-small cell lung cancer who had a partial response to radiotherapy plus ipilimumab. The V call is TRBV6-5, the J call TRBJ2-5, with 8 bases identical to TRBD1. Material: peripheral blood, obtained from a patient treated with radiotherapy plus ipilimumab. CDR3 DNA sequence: TGTGCCAGCAGAGCCACAGGGGGGAGGGAGACCCAGTACTTC. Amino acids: CASRATGGRETQYF.